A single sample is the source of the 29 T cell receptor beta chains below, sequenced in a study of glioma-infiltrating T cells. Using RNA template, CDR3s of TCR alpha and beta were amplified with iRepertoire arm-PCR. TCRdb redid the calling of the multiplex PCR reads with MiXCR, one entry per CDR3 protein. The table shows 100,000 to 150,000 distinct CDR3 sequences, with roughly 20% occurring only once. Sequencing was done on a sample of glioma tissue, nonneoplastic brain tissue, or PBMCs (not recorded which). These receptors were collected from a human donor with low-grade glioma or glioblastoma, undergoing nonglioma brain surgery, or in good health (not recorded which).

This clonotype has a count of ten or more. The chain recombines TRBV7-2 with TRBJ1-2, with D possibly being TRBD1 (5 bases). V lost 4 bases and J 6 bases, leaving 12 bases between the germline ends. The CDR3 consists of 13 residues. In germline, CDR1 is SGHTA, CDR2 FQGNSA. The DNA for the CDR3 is TGTGCCAGCAGCTCCGAGGACACCGATGGCTACACCTTC. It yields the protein CASSSEDTDGYTF.

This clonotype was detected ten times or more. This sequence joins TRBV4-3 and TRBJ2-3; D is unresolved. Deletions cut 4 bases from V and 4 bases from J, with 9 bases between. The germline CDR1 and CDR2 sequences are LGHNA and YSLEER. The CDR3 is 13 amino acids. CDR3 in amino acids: CASSPRRPDTQYF. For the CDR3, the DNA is TGCGCCAGCAGCCCTCGACGTCCAGATACGCAGTATTTT.

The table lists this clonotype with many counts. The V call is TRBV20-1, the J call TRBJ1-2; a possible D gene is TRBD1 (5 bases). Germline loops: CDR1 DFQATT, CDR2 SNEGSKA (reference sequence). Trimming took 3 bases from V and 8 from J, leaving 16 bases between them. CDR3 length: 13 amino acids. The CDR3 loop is CSARPGLLRGYTF. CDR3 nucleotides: TGCAGTGCTAGGCCGGGACTGCTCAGGGGCTACACCTTC.

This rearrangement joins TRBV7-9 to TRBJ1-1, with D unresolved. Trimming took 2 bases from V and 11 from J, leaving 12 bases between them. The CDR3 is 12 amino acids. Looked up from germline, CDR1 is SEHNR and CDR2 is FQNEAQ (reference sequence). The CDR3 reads CASSLSHRRAFF. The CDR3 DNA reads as TGTGCCAGCAGCTTATCCCATAGGCGGGCTTTCTTT.

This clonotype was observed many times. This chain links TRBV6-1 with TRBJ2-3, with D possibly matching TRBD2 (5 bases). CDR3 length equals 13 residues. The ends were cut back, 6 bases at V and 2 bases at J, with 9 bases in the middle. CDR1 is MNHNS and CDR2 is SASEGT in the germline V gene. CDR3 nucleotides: TGTGCCAGCAGAGGAGGACTCACAGATACGCAGTATTTT. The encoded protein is CASRGGLTDTQYF.

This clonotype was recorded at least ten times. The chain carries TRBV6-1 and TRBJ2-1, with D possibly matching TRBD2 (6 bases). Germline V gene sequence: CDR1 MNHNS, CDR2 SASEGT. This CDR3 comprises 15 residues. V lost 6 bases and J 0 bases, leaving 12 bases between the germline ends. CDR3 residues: CASSPRGGSYNEQFF. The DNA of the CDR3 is TGTGCCAGCAGCCCGAGGGGAGGCTCCTACAATGAGCAGTTCTTC.

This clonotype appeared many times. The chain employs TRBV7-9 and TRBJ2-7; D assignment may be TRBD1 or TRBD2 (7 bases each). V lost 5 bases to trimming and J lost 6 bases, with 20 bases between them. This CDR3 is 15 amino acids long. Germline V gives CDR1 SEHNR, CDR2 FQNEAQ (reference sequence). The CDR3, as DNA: TGTGCCAGCAGCCCAGGGGGGGGAGAGGATCGCGAGCAGTACTTC. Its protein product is CASSPGGGEDREQYF.

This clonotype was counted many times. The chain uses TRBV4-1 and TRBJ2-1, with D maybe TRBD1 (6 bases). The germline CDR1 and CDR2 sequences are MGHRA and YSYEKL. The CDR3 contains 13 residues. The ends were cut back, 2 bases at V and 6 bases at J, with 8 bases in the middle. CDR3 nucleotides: TGCGCCAGCAGCCAACCCAGGGGCAATGAGCAGTTCTTC. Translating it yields CASSQPRGNEQFF.

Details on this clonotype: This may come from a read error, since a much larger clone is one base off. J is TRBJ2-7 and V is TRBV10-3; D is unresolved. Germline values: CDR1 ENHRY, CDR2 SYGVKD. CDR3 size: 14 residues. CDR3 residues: CAIIEDGSSYEQYF. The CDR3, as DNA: TGTGCCATCATTGAGGACGGGTCTTCCTACGAGCAGTACTTC.

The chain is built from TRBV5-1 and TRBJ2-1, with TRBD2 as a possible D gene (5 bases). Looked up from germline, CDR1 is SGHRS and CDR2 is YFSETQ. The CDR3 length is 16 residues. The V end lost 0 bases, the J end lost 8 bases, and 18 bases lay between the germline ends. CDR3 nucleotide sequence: TGCGCCAGCAGCTTGGACGGACGCCGGGAAGTCGATGAGCAGTTCTTC. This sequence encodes CASSLDGRREVDEQFF.

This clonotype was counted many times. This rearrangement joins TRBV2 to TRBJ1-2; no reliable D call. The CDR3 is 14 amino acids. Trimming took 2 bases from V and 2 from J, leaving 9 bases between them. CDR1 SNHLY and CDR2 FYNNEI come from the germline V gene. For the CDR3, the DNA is TGTGCCAGCAGTGAACAGAAATTCAACTATGGCTACACCTTC. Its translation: CASSEQKFNYGYTF.

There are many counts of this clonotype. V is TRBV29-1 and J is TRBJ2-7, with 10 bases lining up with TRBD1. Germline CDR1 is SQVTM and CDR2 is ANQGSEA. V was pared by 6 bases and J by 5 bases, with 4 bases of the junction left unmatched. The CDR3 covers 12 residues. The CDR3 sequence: CSVRQGADEQYF. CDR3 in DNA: TGCAGCGTCAGACAGGGGGCGGACGAGCAGTACTTC.

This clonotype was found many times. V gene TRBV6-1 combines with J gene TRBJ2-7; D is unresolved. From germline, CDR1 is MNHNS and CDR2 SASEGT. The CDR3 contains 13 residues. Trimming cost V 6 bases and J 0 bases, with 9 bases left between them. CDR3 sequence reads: CASSRSASYEQYF. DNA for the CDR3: TGTGCCAGCAGCCGTTCGGCCTCCTACGAGCAGTACTTC.

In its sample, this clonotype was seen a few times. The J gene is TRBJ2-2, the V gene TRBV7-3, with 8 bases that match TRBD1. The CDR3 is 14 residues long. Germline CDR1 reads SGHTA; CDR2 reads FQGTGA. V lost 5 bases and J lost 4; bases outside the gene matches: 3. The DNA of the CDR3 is TGTGCCAGCAGCGTTGGGACAGGCACCGGGGAGCTGTTTTTT. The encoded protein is CASSVGTGTGELFF.

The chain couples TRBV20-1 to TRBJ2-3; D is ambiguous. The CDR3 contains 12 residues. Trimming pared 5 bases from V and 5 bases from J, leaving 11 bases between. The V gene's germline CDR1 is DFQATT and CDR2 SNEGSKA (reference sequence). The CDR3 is CSADDAGDTQYF. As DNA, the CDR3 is TGCAGTGCTGACGACGCAGGAGATACGCAGTATTTT.

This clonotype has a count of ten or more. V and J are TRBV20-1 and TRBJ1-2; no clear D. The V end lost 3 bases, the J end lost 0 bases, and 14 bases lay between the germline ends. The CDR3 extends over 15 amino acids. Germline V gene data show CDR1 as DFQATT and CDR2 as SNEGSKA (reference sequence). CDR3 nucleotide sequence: TGCAGTGCTAGTACTCGGGAAACCACTAACTATGGCTACACCTTC. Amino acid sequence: CSASTRETTNYGYTF.

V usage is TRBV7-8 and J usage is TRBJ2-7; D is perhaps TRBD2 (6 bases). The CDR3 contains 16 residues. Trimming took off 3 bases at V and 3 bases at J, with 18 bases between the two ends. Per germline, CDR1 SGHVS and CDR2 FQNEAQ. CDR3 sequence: CASSFTLGTPHYEQYF. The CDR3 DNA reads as TGTGCCAGCAGCTTTACCTTAGGGACTCCACACTACGAGCAGTACTTC. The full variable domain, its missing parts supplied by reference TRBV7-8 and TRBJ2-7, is GAGVSQSPRYKVAKRGQDVALRCDPISGHVSLFWYQQALGQGPEFLTYFQNEAQLDKSGLPSDRFFAERPEGSVSTLKIQRTQQEDSAVYLCASSFTLGTPHYEQYFGPGTRLTVT.

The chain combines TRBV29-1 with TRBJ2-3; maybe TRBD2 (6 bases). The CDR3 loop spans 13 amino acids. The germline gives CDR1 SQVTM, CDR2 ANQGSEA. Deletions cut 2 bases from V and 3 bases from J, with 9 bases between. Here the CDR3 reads CSVEYRGTDTQYF. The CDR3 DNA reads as TGCAGCGTTGAATACCGGGGGACAGATACGCAGTATTTT.

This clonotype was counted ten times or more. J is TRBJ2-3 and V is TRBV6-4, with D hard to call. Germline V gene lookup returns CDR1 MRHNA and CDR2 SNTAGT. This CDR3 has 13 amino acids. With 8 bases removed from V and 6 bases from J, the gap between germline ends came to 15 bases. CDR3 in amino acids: CASGERSLDTQYF. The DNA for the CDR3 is TGTGCCAGCGGAGAACGGAGCCTGGATACGCAGTATTTT.

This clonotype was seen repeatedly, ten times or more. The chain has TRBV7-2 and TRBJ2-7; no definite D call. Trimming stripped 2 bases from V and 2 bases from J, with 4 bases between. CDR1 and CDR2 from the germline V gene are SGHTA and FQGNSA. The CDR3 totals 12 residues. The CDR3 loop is CASSLWPYEQYF. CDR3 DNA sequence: TGTGCCAGCAGCTTATGGCCCTACGAGCAGTACTTC.

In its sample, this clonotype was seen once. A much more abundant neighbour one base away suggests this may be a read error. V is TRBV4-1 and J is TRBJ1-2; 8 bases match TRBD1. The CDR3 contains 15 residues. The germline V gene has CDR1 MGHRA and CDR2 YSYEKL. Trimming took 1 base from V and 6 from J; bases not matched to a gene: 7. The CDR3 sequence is CASSQGLDRDNGYTF. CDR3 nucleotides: TGCGCCAGCAGCCAAGGTTTGGACAGGGACAATGGCTACACCTTC.

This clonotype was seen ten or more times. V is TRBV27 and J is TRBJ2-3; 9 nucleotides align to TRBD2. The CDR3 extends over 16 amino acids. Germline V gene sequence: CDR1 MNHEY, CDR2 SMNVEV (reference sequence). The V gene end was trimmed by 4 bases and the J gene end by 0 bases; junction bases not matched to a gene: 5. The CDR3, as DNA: TGTGCCAGCAGTTCCGGACTAGCGCCCAGCACAGATACGCAGTATTTT. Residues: CASSSGLAPSTDTQYF.

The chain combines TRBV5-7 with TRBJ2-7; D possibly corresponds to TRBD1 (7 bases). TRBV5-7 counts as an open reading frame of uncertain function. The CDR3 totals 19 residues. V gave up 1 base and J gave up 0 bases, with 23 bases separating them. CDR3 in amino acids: CASSLKQGCQRAVSYEQYF. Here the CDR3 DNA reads TGTGCCAGCAGCTTGAAACAGGGGTGTCAGCGGGCGGTCTCCTACGAGCAGTACTTC.

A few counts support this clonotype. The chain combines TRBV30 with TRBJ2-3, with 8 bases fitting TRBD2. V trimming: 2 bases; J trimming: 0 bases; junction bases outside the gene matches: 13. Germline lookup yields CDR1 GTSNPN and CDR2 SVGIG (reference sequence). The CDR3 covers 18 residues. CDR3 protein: CAWSIHPIAGISTDTQYF. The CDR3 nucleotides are TGTGCCTGGAGTATACACCCGATAGCGGGAATTAGCACAGATACGCAGTATTTT.

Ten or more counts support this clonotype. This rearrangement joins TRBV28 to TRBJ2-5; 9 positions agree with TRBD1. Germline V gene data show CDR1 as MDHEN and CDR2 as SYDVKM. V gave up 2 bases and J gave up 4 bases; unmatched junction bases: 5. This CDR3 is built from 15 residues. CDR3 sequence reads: CASSLGTGNVETQYF. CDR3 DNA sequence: TGTGCCAGCAGTTTAGGGACAGGGAATGTAGAGACCCAGTACTTC.

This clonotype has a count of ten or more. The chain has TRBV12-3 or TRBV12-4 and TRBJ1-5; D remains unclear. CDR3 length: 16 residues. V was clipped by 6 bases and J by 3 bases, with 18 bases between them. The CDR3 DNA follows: TGTGCCAGCAGACTAAGCCACCGGGAATTCAATCAGCCCCAGCATTTT. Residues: CASRLSHREFNQPQHF.

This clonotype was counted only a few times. CDR3 loop: CASSATGTSRRYEQYF. The CDR3 region has the DNA TGTGCCAGCAGCGCCACCGGGACTAGCAGACGATACGAGCAGTACTTC. V gene TRBV7-2 combines with J gene TRBJ2-7, with 9 nucleotides matching TRBD2. This CDR3 comprises 16 residues. The germline gives CDR1 SGHTA, CDR2 FQGNSA. V lost 5 bases and J lost 4; bases outside the gene matches: 12.

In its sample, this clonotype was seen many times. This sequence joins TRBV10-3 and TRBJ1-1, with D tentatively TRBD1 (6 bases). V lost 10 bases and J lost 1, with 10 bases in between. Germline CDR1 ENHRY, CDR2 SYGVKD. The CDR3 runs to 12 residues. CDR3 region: CASGQRNTEAFF. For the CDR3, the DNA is TGTGCCAGCGGACAGAGGAACACTGAAGCTTTCTTT.

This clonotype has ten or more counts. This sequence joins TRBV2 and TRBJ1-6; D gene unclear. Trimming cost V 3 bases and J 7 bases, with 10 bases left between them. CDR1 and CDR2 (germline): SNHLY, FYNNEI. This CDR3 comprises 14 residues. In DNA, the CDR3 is TGTGCCAGCAGTGATGGACGGGAGAATTCACCCCTCCACTTT. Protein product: CASSDGRENSPLHF.